Each of the 11 T cell receptor beta chains below was sequenced from the same sample in a study of early stage breast cancer tumors. Profiling relied on immunoSEQ multiplex PCR, and the TCRdb table lists in-frame clones only, not all of them. This table holds roughly 60,000 clones, over 60% found once. Sequencing was done on a sample of blood. The receptors were sampled from a person aged 25 to 39 with breast cancer.

The chain joins TRBV7-9 to TRBJ1-5, with TRBD1 as a possible D gene (6 bases). V was trimmed by 2 bases and J by 7 bases, leaving 15 bases between them. Germline V gene data show CDR1 as SEHNR and CDR2 as FQNEAQ (reference sequence). The CDR3 consists of 15 residues. In DNA, the CDR3 is TGTGCCAGCAGCTTAACCGGGACAAAGGGACAGCCCCAGCATTTT. Translated: CASSLTGTKGQPQHF.

The chain is built from TRBV5-4 and TRBJ2-7, with D possibly matching TRBD2 (6 bases). The V end was cut by 0 bases, the J end by 1 base, with 20 bases between. Germline loops: CDR1 SGHNT, CDR2 YYREEE (reference sequence). This CDR3 region has 18 residues. The CDR3 region has the DNA TGTGCCAGCAGCTTGGGGGGCCTTCGGGAGCGCCCATCCTACGAGCAGTACTTC. It specifies CASSLGGLRERPSYEQYF.

The V gene is TRBV6-6, the J gene TRBJ2-7; 11 bases fit TRBD2. The V and J ends lost 6 bases and 0 bases, in that order; junction bases with no gene match: 7. The CDR3 runs to 16 residues. The V gene's germline CDR1 is MNHNY and CDR2 SVGAGI (reference sequence). The CDR3 DNA sequence: TGTGCCAGCAGAAAATCGACTAGCGGGACCTCCTACGAGCAGTACTTC. As protein: CASRKSTSGTSYEQYF.

This sequence joins TRBV4-3 and TRBJ2-7, with 8 bases fitting TRBD2. Germline V gene data show CDR1 as LGHNA and CDR2 as YSLEER. V lost 4 bases to trimming and J lost 4 bases; unmatched junction nucleotides: 9. This CDR3 contains 15 residues. CDR3 nucleotides: TGCGCCAGCAGCCCCTCTAGCGGGCGGGATTACGAGCAGTACTTC. Translating gives CASSPSSGRDYEQYF.

The chain carries TRBV6-1 and TRBJ2-7; 9 nucleotides match TRBD2. J was trimmed by 2 bases and V by 6 bases; bases with no gene match: 5. CDR1 and CDR2 (germline): MNHNS, SASEGT. CDR3 size: 14 residues. CDR3 in amino acids: CASRKREVPYEQYF. The CDR3 region has the DNA TGTGCCAGCAGGAAGCGGGAGGTACCCTACGAGCAGTACTTC.

The chain couples TRBV6-5 to TRBJ1-5, with 7 bases matching TRBD1. This CDR3 is 15 amino acids long. Germline V gene lookup returns CDR1 MNHEY and CDR2 SVGAGI. Unmatched junction bases numbered 3, after V lost 0 bases and J lost 4 bases. CDR3: CASSYSVGQNQPQHF. CDR3 nucleotide sequence: TGTGCCAGCAGTTACTCGGTGGGACAGAATCAGCCCCAGCATTTT.

This chain joins TRBV7-6 and TRBJ2-3; a possible D gene is TRBD2 (6 bases). Trimming left V 1 base short and J 0 bases short, with 17 bases between. The CDR3 consists of 18 residues. CDR1 and CDR2 (germline): SGHVS, FNYEAQ. The CDR3 DNA reads as TGTGCCAGCAGCTTAGAGGGAGTGGGACTGGCTAGCACAGATACGCAGTATTTT. It specifies CASSLEGVGLASTDTQYF.

The chain has TRBV6-1 and TRBJ2-1; no clear D. Per germline, CDR1 MNHNS and CDR2 SASEGT. The CDR3 is 13 residues long. V was cut by 6 bases and J by 3 bases, with 9 bases left in between. The CDR3 region has the DNA TGTGCCAGCAGGCTAGTTATCTACAATGAGCAGTTCTTC. Protein product: CASRLVIYNEQFF.

This chain connects TRBV6-4 to TRBJ2-5, with a tentative D call TRBD1 (6 bases). Trimming took 3 bases from V and 4 from J, leaving 15 bases between them. Per germline, CDR1 MRHNA and CDR2 SNTAGT. The CDR3 consists of 15 residues. This CDR3 reads CASSEGGRERETQYF. In DNA, the CDR3 is TGTGCCAGCAGTGAAGGGGGTAGGGAGAGAGAGACCCAGTACTTC.

Only a few counts were recorded for this clone. The V call is TRBV21-1, the J call TRBJ2-5; no DNA check was done on the table's D call, TRBD2. TRBV21-1 is reported as a pseudogene. The CDR3 contains 14 residues. The CDR3 DNA reads as TGTGCCAGCAGCCGCCGAGATCCCCAAGAGACCCAGTACTTC. This gives the protein CASSRRDPQETQYF.

Sample share makes this clone medium-sized. V usage is TRBV21-1 and J usage is TRBJ2-1; TRBD2 was called by the table and not checked on the DNA. TRBV21-1 is listed as a pseudogene. This CDR3 is 16 amino acids long. Here the CDR3 reads CASSKEREGTYNEQFF. The CDR3 DNA follows: TGTGCCAGCAGCAAAGAGCGGGAGGGAACCTACAATGAGCAGTTCTTC.